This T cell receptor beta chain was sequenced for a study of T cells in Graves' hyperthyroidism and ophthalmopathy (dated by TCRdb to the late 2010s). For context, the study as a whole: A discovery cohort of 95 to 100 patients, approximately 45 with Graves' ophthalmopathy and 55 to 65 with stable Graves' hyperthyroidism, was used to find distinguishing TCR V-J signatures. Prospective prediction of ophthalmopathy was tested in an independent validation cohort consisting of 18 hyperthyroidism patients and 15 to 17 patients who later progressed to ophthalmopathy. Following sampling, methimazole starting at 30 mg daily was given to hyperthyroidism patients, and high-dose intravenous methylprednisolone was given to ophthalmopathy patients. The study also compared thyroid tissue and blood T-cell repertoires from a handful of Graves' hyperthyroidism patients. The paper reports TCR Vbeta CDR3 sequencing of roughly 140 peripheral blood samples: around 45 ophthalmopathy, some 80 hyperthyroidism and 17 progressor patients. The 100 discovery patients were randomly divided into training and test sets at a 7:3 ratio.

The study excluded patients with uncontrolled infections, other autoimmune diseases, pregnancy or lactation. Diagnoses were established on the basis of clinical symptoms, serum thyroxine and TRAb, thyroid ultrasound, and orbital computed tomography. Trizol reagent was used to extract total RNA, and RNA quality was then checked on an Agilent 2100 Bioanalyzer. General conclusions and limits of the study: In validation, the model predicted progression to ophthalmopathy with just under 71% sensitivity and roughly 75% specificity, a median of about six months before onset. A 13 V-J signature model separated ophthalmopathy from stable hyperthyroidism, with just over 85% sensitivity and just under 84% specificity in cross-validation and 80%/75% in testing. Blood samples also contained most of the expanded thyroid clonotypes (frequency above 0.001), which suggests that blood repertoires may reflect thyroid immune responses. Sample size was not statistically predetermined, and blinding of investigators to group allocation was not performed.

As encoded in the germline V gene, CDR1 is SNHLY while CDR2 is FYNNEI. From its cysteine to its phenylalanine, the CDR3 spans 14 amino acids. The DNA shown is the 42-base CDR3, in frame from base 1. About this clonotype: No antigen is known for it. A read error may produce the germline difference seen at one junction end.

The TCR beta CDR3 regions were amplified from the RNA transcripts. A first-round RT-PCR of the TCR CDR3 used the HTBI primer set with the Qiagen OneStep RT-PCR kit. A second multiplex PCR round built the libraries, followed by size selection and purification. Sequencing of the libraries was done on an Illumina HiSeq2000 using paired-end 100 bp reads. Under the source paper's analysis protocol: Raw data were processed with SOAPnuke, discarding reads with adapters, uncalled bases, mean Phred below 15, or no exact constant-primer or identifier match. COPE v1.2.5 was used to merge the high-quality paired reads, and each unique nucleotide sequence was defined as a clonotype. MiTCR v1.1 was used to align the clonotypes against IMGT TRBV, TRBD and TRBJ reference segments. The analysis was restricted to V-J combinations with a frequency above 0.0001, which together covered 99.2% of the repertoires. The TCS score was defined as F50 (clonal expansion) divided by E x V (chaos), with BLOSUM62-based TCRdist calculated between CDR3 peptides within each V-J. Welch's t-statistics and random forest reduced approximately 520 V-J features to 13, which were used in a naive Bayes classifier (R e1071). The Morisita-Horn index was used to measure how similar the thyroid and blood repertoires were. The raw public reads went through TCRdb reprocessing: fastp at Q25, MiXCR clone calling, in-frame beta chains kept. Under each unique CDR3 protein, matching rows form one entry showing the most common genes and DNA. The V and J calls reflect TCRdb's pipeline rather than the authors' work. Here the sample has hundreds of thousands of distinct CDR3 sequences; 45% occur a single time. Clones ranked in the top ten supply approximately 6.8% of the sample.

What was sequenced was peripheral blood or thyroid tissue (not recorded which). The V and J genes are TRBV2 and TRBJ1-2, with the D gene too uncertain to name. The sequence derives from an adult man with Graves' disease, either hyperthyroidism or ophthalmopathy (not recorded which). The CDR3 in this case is CAGSFSLTDYGYTF. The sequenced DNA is TGTGCCGGCAGCTTTTCACTGACGGACTATGGCTACACCTTC. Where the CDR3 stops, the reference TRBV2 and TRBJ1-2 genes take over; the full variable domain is EPEVTQTPSHQVTQMGQEVILRCVPISNHLYFYWYRQILGQKVEFLVSFYNNEISEKSEIFDDQFSVERPDGSNFTLKIRSTKLEDSAMYFCAGSFSLTDYGYTFGSGTRLTVV.